This T cell receptor (beta chain) was sequenced during a study of blood T cell repertoires in COVID-19. As for the study in general: Samples came from the United States, Italy and Spain, spanning acute and convalescent COVID-19. Nucleic acid was either cDNA or gDNA, and it came from T cells, B-cell-depleted T cells, or PBMCs.

V dropped 2 bases and J dropped 4 bases, with 22 bases sitting between them. CDR3 size: 18 residues. Per germline, CDR1 SGHDN and CDR2 FVKESK. Study processing details: How many nucleated cells were present was estimated from reference gene primer amplification. Sequencing was performed with immunoSEQ multiplex PCR; in TCRdb, only in-frame clones are kept and a portion is missing. V, J and clone size are those of that table, while D and trimming were read from the DNA. The sample gives approximately 50,000 clones, around four fifths of which show up once; roughly 5% is in the top ten. The chain links TRBV14 to TRBJ2-3; maybe TRBD2 (7 bases). The receptor comes from a human donor in a cohort sampled during active COVID-19. Source material: peripheral blood. Here the CDR3 reads CASSQSTLAGAPSDTQYF. CDR3 bases: TGTGCCAGCAGCCAATCAACTCTCGCGGGGGCCCCATCAGATACGCAGTATTTT.